The 24 T cell receptor beta chains listed next were all sequenced from one sample in a study of blood T cell repertoires in COVID-19. Repertoires were generated with immunoSEQ multiplex PCR, while TCRdb's copy carries only in-frame clones and drops some. This sample has about 260,000 clones, with 75% to 95% found just once. Sequenced sample: PBMCs or T cells enriched from blood (not recorded which). The receptors were sampled from a man aged 40-49 years who had been exposed to COVID-19.

V and J are TRBV28 and TRBJ2-7; 10 nucleotides align to TRBD2. The germline gives CDR1 MDHEN, CDR2 SYDVKM. This CDR3 has 17 amino acids. V shed 4 bases and J 4 bases; nucleotides not matched to a gene: 13. The CDR3 spells CASSYHIQAGGPYEQYF. CDR3 DNA sequence: TGTGCCAGCAGTTACCATATCCAAGCGGGAGGGCCATACGAGCAGTACTTC. Full variable domain (missing parts from reference TRBV28 and TRBJ2-7): DVKVTQSSRYLVKRTGEKVFLECVQDMDHENMFWYRQDPGLGLRLIYFSYDVKMKEKGDIPEGYSVSREKKERFSLILESASTNQTSMYLCASSYHIQAGGPYEQYFGPGTRLTVT.

The chain uses TRBV28 and TRBJ2-1; the match to TRBD2 covers 16 bases. V trimming: 6 bases; J trimming: 7 bases; junction bases outside the gene matches: 9. The CDR3 spans 17 residues. Germline CDR1 is MDHEN and CDR2 is SYDVKM. CDR3 DNA: TGTGCCAGCAGGTTTATCCGGGGACTAGCGGGAGGGAATGAGCAGTTCTTC. This gives the protein CASRFIRGLAGGNEQFF.

Only one count was recorded for this clone. The chain recombines TRBV2 with TRBJ2-3, with TRBD1 identical over 8 bases. V lost 6 bases to trimming and J lost 6 bases; unmatched junction nucleotides: 8. This CDR3 has 14 amino acids. Germline assignment: CDR1 SNHLY and CDR2 FYNNEI. The CDR3 loop reads CASRAGGARDTQYF. DNA for the CDR3: TGTGCCAGCAGGGCAGGGGGCGCAAGGGATACGCAGTATTTT.

The chain is built from TRBV9 and TRBJ2-3; 9 bases fit TRBD2. The germline CDR1 and CDR2 sequences are SGDLS and YYNGEE. The CDR3 runs to 16 residues. V lost 0 bases to trimming and J lost 7 bases; unmatched junction nucleotides: 9. DNA of the CDR3: TGTGCCAGCAGCGTAGCTGATAGCGGGAGTTTAAATACGCAGTATTTT. Its translation: CASSVADSGSLNTQYF.

The gene calls are TRBV9 and TRBJ2-3; TRBD1 matches at 8 bases. Germline V gene lookup returns CDR1 SGDLS and CDR2 YYNGEE. V lost 4 bases to trimming and J lost 1 base; unmatched junction nucleotides: 8. The CDR3 covers 16 residues. The CDR3: CASSPRTGFGTDTQYF. The DNA for the CDR3 is TGTGCCAGCAGCCCGAGGACAGGGTTTGGCACAGATACGCAGTATTTT.

V is TRBV6-4 and J is TRBJ1-3, with D uncertain. V was shortened by 5 bases and J by 0 bases, with 11 bases between the two germline ends. Germline CDR1 MRHNA, CDR2 SNTAGT. The CDR3 has 15 amino acids. In DNA, the CDR3 is TGTGCCAGCAGTCCGCGAGGCAGCTCTGGAAACACCATATATTTT. This codes for CASSPRGSSGNTIYF.

V usage is TRBV7-2 and J usage is TRBJ2-5; 15 positions match TRBD2. This CDR3 has 16 residues. Germline-derived CDR1 and CDR2 are SGHTA and FQGNSA. Trimming cost V 5 bases and J 5 bases; bases outside gene matches: 6. CDR3 DNA: TGTGCCAGCAGCCGGACTAGCGGGAGGGCCCGGGAGACCCAGTACTTC. Translating it yields CASSRTSGRARETQYF.

The J gene is TRBJ2-7, the V gene TRBV5-5; D is uncertain. Germline V gene data show CDR1 as SGHKS and CDR2 as YYEKEE (reference sequence). Trimming cost V 3 bases and J 2 bases, with 6 bases left between them. This CDR3 spans 12 amino acids. CDR3 coding DNA: TGTGCCAGCAGCTCTGAGGCCTACGAGCAGTACTTC. This encodes CASSSEAYEQYF.

The rearrangement links TRBV10-3 to TRBJ2-2; D possibly corresponds to TRBD2 (5 bases). Trimming removed 6 bases from V and 6 bases from J, with 11 bases in between. The CDR3 runs 13 residues. CDR1 ENHRY and CDR2 SYGVKD come from the germline V gene. The DNA for the CDR3 is TGTGCCATCAGAAATAGCGAAGCCGGGGAGCTGTTTTTT. Its translation: CAIRNSEAGELFF.

The V call is TRBV5-6, the J call TRBJ2-3, with TRBD2 as a possible D gene (5 bases). With 4 bases removed from V and 3 bases from J, the gap between germline ends came to 18 bases. The CDR3 runs 16 residues. Germline V gene lookup returns CDR1 SGHDT and CDR2 YYEEEE. CDR3 coding DNA: TGTGCCAGCAGCCTTACAACACTAGTTTTGACAGATACGCAGTATTTT. Translated: CASSLTTLVLTDTQYF.

The chain couples TRBV30 to TRBJ1-2, with 9 bases lining up with TRBD1. This CDR3 is built from 13 residues. V was pared by 3 bases and J by 4 bases, with 3 bases of the junction left unmatched. Germline V gene sequence: CDR1 GTSNPN, CDR2 SVGIG (reference sequence). The CDR3 DNA is TGTGCCTGGAGAGGACAGGGGTTCTATGGCTACACCTTC. Its protein is CAWRGQGFYGYTF.

The CDR3 reads CASSLAGRVGNEQFF. As DNA, the CDR3 is TGTGCCAGCAGCTTGGCCGGCAGGGTTGGGAATGAGCAGTTCTTC. The genes are TRBV5-4 and TRBJ2-1; perhaps TRBD1 as D (5 bases). Germline assignment: CDR1 SGHNT and CDR2 YYREEE (reference sequence). V lost 0 bases and J 7 bases, leaving 14 bases between the germline ends. CDR3 length: 15 residues. The full variable domain, completed using reference TRBV5-4 and TRBJ2-1, is ETGVTQSPTHLIKTRGQQVTLRCSSQSGHNTVSWYQQALGQGPQFIFQYYREEENGRGNFPPRFSGLQFPNYSSELNVNALELDDSALYLCASSLAGRVGNEQFFGPGTRLTVL.

The chain carries TRBV24-1 and TRBJ1-2, with D possibly TRBD1 on 5 matching bases. CDR1 is KGHDR, CDR2 SFDVKD, per germline. The CDR3 contains 14 residues. V lost 3 bases and J lost 8, with 15 bases in between. DNA of the CDR3: TGTGCCACCAGTGATCAGGGACTTAAGGGAGGCTACACCTTC. As protein: CATSDQGLKGGYTF.

The table lists this clone with a count of one. V is TRBV29-1 and J is TRBJ1-2; TRBD1 matches at 7 bases. V lost 5 bases, J lost 0 bases, and 6 bases stayed unmatched. The length of the CDR3 is 14 residues. Germline-derived CDR1 and CDR2 are SQVTM and ANQGSEA. The CDR3 region has the DNA TGCAGCGTTCAATATCAGGGGGCTAACTATGGCTACACCTTC. Its protein product is CSVQYQGANYGYTF.

CDR3 bases: TGTGCCTGGAGTTCCCCATATGGGAGCTCCTACAATGAGCAGTTCTTC. Its translation is CAWSSPYGSSYNEQFF. The chain recombines TRBV30 with TRBJ2-1; the D gene is possibly TRBD2 (5 bases). Trimming stripped 2 bases from V and 0 bases from J, with 14 bases between. The CDR3 has 16 residues. CDR1 is GTSNPN, CDR2 SVGIG, per germline (reference sequence). Combining the CDR3 with reference TRBV30 and TRBJ2-1 gives the whole variable domain SQTIHQWPATLVQPVGSPLSLECTVEGTSNPNLYWYRQAAGRGLQLLFYSVGIGQISSEVPQNLSASRPQDRQFILSSKKLLLSDSGFYLCAWSSPYGSSYNEQFFGPGTRLTVL.

The genes are TRBV6-5 and TRBJ2-7; 9 bases are a match to TRBD1. This CDR3 has 14 residues. V was pared by 6 bases and J by 3 bases, with 6 bases of the junction left unmatched. Per germline, CDR1 MNHEY and CDR2 SVGAGI. The CDR3 reads CASSNRGLDYEQYF. In nucleotides, the CDR3 is TGTGCCAGCAGCAACAGGGGGCTAGACTACGAGCAGTACTTC.

CDR3 region: CASSARTSGRFYEQYF. The CDR3 coding sequence is TGTGCCAGCAGTGCCCGGACTAGCGGAAGATTCTACGAGCAGTACTTC. The chain uses TRBV27 and TRBJ2-7; 10 bases are a match to TRBD2. This CDR3 is built from 16 residues. Germline CDR1 reads MNHEY; CDR2 reads SMNVEV (reference sequence). V was clipped by 5 bases and J by 3 bases; unmatched bases: 10.

This chain connects TRBV7-2 to TRBJ1-1; 7 bases align to TRBD1. The CDR3 has 15 amino acids. Germline-derived CDR1 and CDR2 are SGHTA and FQGNSA. The V and J ends lost 3 bases and 0 bases, in that order; junction bases with no gene match: 4. CDR3 in amino acids: CASSLGDSMNTEAFF. CDR3 in DNA: TGTGCCAGCAGCTTGGGGGACAGCATGAACACTGAAGCTTTCTTT.

This sequence joins TRBV5-5 and TRBJ1-2; TRBD1 matches 7 bases. CDR3 size: 15 residues. Germline V gene lookup returns CDR1 SGHKS and CDR2 YYEKEE (reference sequence). V gave up 0 bases and J gave up 5 bases; unmatched junction bases: 7. CDR3 bases: TGTGCCAGCAGCTTGGTCAGAGGGGGCAATTATGGCTACACCTTC. Amino acid sequence: CASSLVRGGNYGYTF.

This clone showed up just once. The chain is built from TRBV9 and TRBJ2-7, with 8 bases aligning to TRBD2. Per germline, CDR1 SGDLS and CDR2 YYNGEE. V shed 5 bases and J 0 bases; nucleotides not matched to a gene: 10. The CDR3 sequence is 16 residues long. In DNA form, the CDR3 reads TGTGCCAGCAGACTAGCGGAGCGGGGGTTCTCCTACGAGCAGTACTTC. It translates to CASRLAERGFSYEQYF.

The chain uses TRBV9 and TRBJ2-1; a possible D gene is TRBD2 (6 bases). Per germline, CDR1 SGDLS and CDR2 YYNGEE. The CDR3 has 15 amino acids. V lost 2 bases and J 3 bases, leaving 12 bases between the germline ends. CDR3 in amino acids: CASSVAGIGYNEQFF. The CDR3 coding sequence is TGTGCCAGCAGCGTTGCGGGAATTGGCTACAATGAGCAGTTCTTC.

The chain links TRBV5-5 to TRBJ1-5, with D tentatively TRBD1 (6 bases). The CDR3 runs to 15 residues. CDR1 is SGHKS, CDR2 YYEKEE, per germline (reference sequence). The germline V and J ends were trimmed by 4 bases and 0 bases, with 11 bases remaining between them. The CDR3 DNA follows: TGTGCCAGCAGCCAGGACAGCTATAGCAATCAGCCCCAGCATTTT. Its translation: CASSQDSYSNQPQHF.

The V and J genes are TRBV28 and TRBJ2-7; 8 nucleotides align to TRBD2. The V and J ends lost 4 bases and 0 bases, in that order; junction bases with no gene match: 2. CDR1 is MDHEN, CDR2 SYDVKM, per germline. The CDR3 loop spans 14 amino acids. CDR3 sequence: CASSSGGSSYEQYF. In DNA form, the CDR3 reads TGTGCCAGCAGTTCGGGGGGGAGCTCCTACGAGCAGTACTTC.

The rearrangement joins TRBV4-3 to TRBJ2-5; the D gene is possibly TRBD2 (5 bases). Germline loops: CDR1 LGHNA, CDR2 YSLEER. This CDR3 is 15 amino acids long. V shed 0 bases and J shed 1 base, with 9 bases lying between them. CDR3 residues: CASSQEGLRQETQYF. CDR3 DNA sequence: TGCGCCAGCAGCCAAGAAGGACTGCGCCAAGAGACCCAGTACTTC.